This T cell receptor (beta chain) was captured in a study of blood T cell repertoires in COVID-19. Overall study context: The United States, Italy and Spain provided the acute and convalescent COVID-19 samples.

The CDR3 consists of 14 residues. J gave up 4 bases and V 0 bases, and 3 bases lay outside the gene matches. Germline assignment: CDR1 SGHTA and CDR2 FQGNSA. Per the study methods: How many nucleated cells were present was estimated from reference gene primer amplification. Produced via immunoSEQ multiplex PCR; TCRdb's table is partial and in-frame only. The DNA gave D and trimming, while V, J and clone size come from that table. Counted here are roughly 140,000 clones, around 80% occurring once; the ten biggest clones make up 35% to 40%. Sequenced input: peripheral blood. This rearrangement joins TRBV7-2 to TRBJ2-7; 7 bases agree with TRBD1. The sequence derives from a human donor in a cohort sampled during active COVID-19. The CDR3 sequence is CASSLAQQGYEQYF. The DNA of the CDR3 is TGTGCCAGCAGCTTAGCGCAACAGGGGTACGAGCAGTACTTC.